This is a list of T cell receptor beta chains from one sample in a study of blood T cell repertoires in COVID-19. Repertoires were generated with immunoSEQ multiplex PCR, while TCRdb's copy carries only in-frame clones and drops some. The data hold more than 95,000 clones, with over 75% observed a single time. Sequencing used peripheral blood. These receptors all come from a human donor with active COVID-19. The donor label of this sample is uncertain. Both conserved end residues are part of each CDR3. D genes are given only for firm matches. Size values are once, few and many counts, or a class for expanded clones, and some rows have none.

TRBJ1-2	.	TRBD1	TRBV9	TGTGCCAGCAGCCTCTCCGGGACAGGGGAGACCTACACCTTC	CASSLSGTGETYTF
TRBJ1-4	.	.	TRBV19	TGTGCCAGTAGGTCTTACAGGGCGACTAATGAAAAACTGTTTTTT	CASRSYRATNEKLFF
TRBJ1-5	.	TRBD1	TRBV7-3	TGTGCCAGCAGCTCAACCCGGGACAGGGTCTTTCAGCCCCAGCATTTT	CASSSTRDRVFQPQHF
TRBJ1-2	.	TRBD1	TRBV7-2	TGTGCCAGCAGCTTAGGACAGGGTCATGGCTACACCTTC	CASSLGQGHGYTF
TRBJ2-1	.	.	TRBV30	TGTGCCTGGAGTCTCTCCTACAATGAGCAGTTCTTC	CAWSLSYNEQFF
TRBJ1-3	.	.	TRBV5-8	TGTGCCAGCAGCTTGGACAGGAGATCTGGAAACACCATATATTTT	CASSLDRRSGNTIYF
TRBJ2-7	.	.	TRBV19	TGTGCCAGTAGTATAGATCTCAGGGGTTACGAGCAGTACTTC	CASSIDLRGYEQYF
TRBJ1-5	.	.	TRBV10-3	TGTGCCATCAGTGAGACAGGGAGCAATCAGCCCCAGCATTTT	CAISETGSNQPQHF
TRBJ2-5	.	TRBD2	TRBV6-6	TGTGCCAGCAGTTATGCCCAGGGAGGGGAGACCCAGTACTTC	CASSYAQGGETQYF
TRBJ2-1	.	.	TRBV5-4	TGTGCCAGCAGCTTGCTAGCCGGTGGTGAGCAGTTCTTC	CASSLLAGGEQFF
TRBJ2-1	.	.	TRBV19	TGTGCCAGTAGTGATGGGGCGGGGGCCAGCTCCTACAATGAGCAGTTCTTC	CASSDGAGASSYNEQFF
TRBJ1-2	.	TRBD1	TRBV9	TGTGCCAGCAGCGTAAAGGGGGCAGGAGGCTACACCTTC	CASSVKGAGGYTF
TRBJ2-7	.	.	TRBV7-9	TGTGCCAGCAGCTTAGGTTTCAACGAGCAGTACTTC	CASSLGFNEQYF
TRBJ2-2	.	TRBD1	TRBV5-5	TGTGCCAGCAGCCTACTGACAGGGGGTATCGGGGAGCTGTTTTTT	CASSLLTGGIGELFF
TRBJ1-1	once	.	TRBV7-9	TGTGCCAGCAGCCAGATACAGAAGAACACTGAAGCTTTCTTT	CASSQIQKNTEAFF
TRBJ2-3	.	TRBD2	TRBV19	TGTGCCAGTATCCGGAGCGGGGGAGGCACAGATACGCAGTATTTT	CASIRSGGGTDTQYF
TRBJ2-6	.	TRBD1	TRBV5-6	TGTGCCAGCAGCTCTCCGGGACAGGGTGTCTCTGGGGCCAACGTCCTGACTTTC	CASSSPGQGVSGANVLTF
TRBJ2-2	.	.	TRBV19	TGTGCCAGTAGCCCCCGGGGGGCTCGAGGCACCGGGGAGCTGTTTTTT	CASSPRGARGTGELFF
TRBJ1-2	.	.	TRBV9	TGTGCCAGCAGCGTAGATGGGGGGGTCTATGGCTACACCTTC	CASSVDGGVYGYTF
TRBJ1-1	.	.	TRBV10-3	TGTGCCATCAGTGAGTCACAGCGGGGGGAAGCTTTCTTT	CAISESQRGEAFF
TRBJ1-3	once	.	TRBV7-2	TGTGCCAGCAGTAGCTACGGAAACACCATATATTTT	CASSSYGNTIYF
TRBJ1-1	.	.	TRBV6-5	TGTGCCAGCAGTCGACAGCTAGGGTTTTCGGAAGCTTTCTTT	CASSRQLGFSEAFF
TRBJ2-7	.	TRBD1	TRBV5-1	TGCGCCAGCAGCTTGGAGGGGGCGCTTAGGGGCGAGCAGTACTTC	CASSLEGALRGEQYF
TRBJ2-5	.	.	TRBV7-6	TGTGCCAGCAGCTTACGACAGCAAGAGACCCAGTACTTC	CASSLRQQETQYF
TRBJ2-2	once	.	TRBV5-6	TGTGCCAGCAGCTTGGTCAGGTTATTGAACACCGGGGAGCTGTTTTTT	CASSLVRLLNTGELFF
TRBJ1-2	.	.	TRBV3-1/TRBV3-2	TGTGCCAGCAGCCAAGTAGATGATGGCTACACCTTC	CASSQVDDGYTF
TRBJ1-1	.	TRBD1	TRBV5-1	TGCGCCAGCAGCCCGGGACAGGGGAACACTGAAGCTTTCTTT	CASSPGQGNTEAFF
TRBJ1-1	.	.	TRBV7-3	TGTGCCAGCAGCTTAGGGGCACCGAACACTGAAGCTTTCTTT	CASSLGAPNTEAFF
TRBJ1-1	.	TRBD1	TRBV5-1	TGCGCCAGCAGCCCGTGGACAGGGGTGAACACTGAAGCTTTCTTT	CASSPWTGVNTEAFF
TRBJ2-2	.	TRBD2	TRBV19	TGTGCCAGTACTAGCGGGGGAAACACCGGGGAGCTGTTTTTT	CASTSGGNTGELFF
TRBJ1-5	.	TRBD1	TRBV27	TGTGCCAGCAGTGTATCGACAGGGGGCAATCAGCCCCAGCATTTT	CASSVSTGGNQPQHF
TRBJ1-4	.	.	TRBV28	TGTGCCAGCAGTTATTCCGCGGAAAAACTGTTTTTT	CASSYSAEKLFF
TRBJ1-4	once	.	TRBV7-9	TGTGCCAGCAGCACCGACGGGGAAAAACTGTTTTTT	CASSTDGEKLFF
TRBJ1-5	.	TRBD1	TRBV4-1	TGCGCCAGCAGCCAAGACAGGGGGATGGGTCGGCCCCAGCATTTT	CASSQDRGMGRPQHF
TRBJ1-6	.	TRBD1	TRBV30	TGTGCCTGGAGTTCGGACAGGGGGGCGATTTCACCCCTCCACTTT	CAWSSDRGAISPLHF
TRBJ1-2	.	TRBD1	TRBV12-3/TRBV12-4	TGTGCCAGCAGTTTACAGGGGGACTATGGCTACACCTTC	CASSLQGDYGYTF
TRBJ1-6	.	TRBD1	TRBV27	TGTGCCAGCAGTTCGACAGGGATCCCGCTTAATTCACCCCTCCACTTT	CASSSTGIPLNSPLHF
TRBJ2-3	.	TRBD2	TRBV6-4	TGTGCCAGCAGTGACGGTGCGGGGGGCACAGATACGCAGTATTTT	CASSDGAGGTDTQYF
TRBJ1-5	once	.	TRBV14	TGTGCCAGCAGCCAACCCTGTCGCGCGGAGAGCAATCAGCCCCAGCATTTT	CASSQPCRAESNQPQHF
TRBJ1-5	.	.	TRBV28	TGTGCCAGCAGCCAGGGGCGCTTTAATCAGCCCCAGCATTTT	CASSQGRFNQPQHF
TRBJ2-5	.	.	TRBV7-2	TGTGCCAGCAGCGTCAGAATTGGAGAGACCCAGTACTTC	CASSVRIGETQYF
TRBJ2-7	.	.	TRBV11-2	TGTGCCAGCTACTCACCGTTTCCCCCCTACGAGCAGTACTTC	CASYSPFPPYEQYF
TRBJ1-5	.	.	TRBV6-2/TRBV6-3	TGTGCCAGCAGTTACGAAGGGGTTCAAAGCGGGGATCAGCCCCAGCATTTT	CASSYEGVQSGDQPQHF
TRBJ1-5	few	.	TRBV3-1/TRBV3-2	TGTGCCAGCAGCCAAGTTTGGGGCCACGATCAGCCCCAGCATTTT	CASSQVWGHDQPQHF
TRBJ1-4	.	.	TRBV2	TGTGCCAGCAGTCTCAGGGTGGAGGAAAAACTGTTTTTT	CASSLRVEEKLFF
TRBJ2-3	.	.	TRBV7-2	TGTGCCAGCAGCCCAACGAGCCCGGATACGCAGTATTTT	CASSPTSPDTQYF
TRBJ2-5	.	.	TRBV6-1	TGTGCCAGCAGTGAGCGGGGCCAAGAGACCCAGTACTTC	CASSERGQETQYF
TRBJ1-1	.	.	TRBV21-1	TGTGCCAGCAGCGAACATAAATCTAGACCCTACGGTGAAGCTTTCTTT	CASSEHKSRPYGEAFF
TRBJ2-5	.	TRBD1	TRBV28	TGTGCCAGCAGTACCCCAGACAGGGAGCAAGAGACCCAGTACTTC	CASSTPDREQETQYF
TRBJ1-2	once	.	TRBV6-2/TRBV6-3	TGTGCCAGCAGTTACGGGCTGAGGGACTATGGCTACACCTTC	CASSYGLRDYGYTF
TRBJ1-5	.	TRBD1	TRBV5-3	TGTGCCAGAAGCTACACGGGACAGCATAGCAATCAGCCCCAGCATTTT	CARSYTGQHSNQPQHF